This T cell receptor (beta chain) was obtained from a study of T and B cells in COVID-19 patients. Across the whole study: COVID-19 patients gave peripheral blood either during active infection or after recovery. Most recovered patients had mild to moderate COVID-19 treated as outpatients. Study results and limitations: Symptomatic-phase blood samples from mildly ill patients and early samples from severe cases were scarce.

Blood genomic DNA input for TRB amplification was roughly 220-500 ng. The CDR3 extends over 15 amino acids. V was shortened by 5 bases and J by 3 bases, with 17 bases between the two germline ends. TRB rearrangements were amplified by multiplex PCR with BIOMED2 TRB-A/B primers. Via MiXCR, TCRdb re-called the multiplex PCR reads, giving one row per CDR3 protein. Found here are several thousand distinct CDR3 sequences, about 27% of them singletons; the top ten hold more than 9%. In regard to this clonotype: Its antigen remains unknown.

The chain employs TRBV12-3 or TRBV12-4 and TRBJ2-7, with D maybe TRBD2 (6 bases). The clonotype comes from a human donor with active COVID-19. The sample taken for sequencing was blood. The CDR3 loop reads CASSTRDFAVYEQYF. CDR3 nucleotides: TGTGCCAGCAGTACGCGGGACTTCGCGGTCTACGAGCAGTACTTC.